The 2 T cell receptor beta chains below all came from one sample that was sequenced in a study of blood T cells in healthy people across ages. The second PCR ran about 6 to 12 cycles with a sample-barcoded 5' primer and J-beta primers. One entry per CDR3 protein results from TCRdb running MiXCR on the 5' RACE reads. The sample contains fewer than 700,000 distinct CDR3 sequences, around 38% of which appear only once. Sequenced input: blood. The receptors were sampled from a man at least 80 years old in good health.

The chain has TRBV7-9 and TRBJ1-1; TRBD1 aligns across 8 bases. This CDR3 spans 16 amino acids. J lost 4 bases, V lost 5 bases, and 12 bases had no gene match. Germline V gene lookup returns CDR1 SEHNR and CDR2 FQNEAQ (reference sequence). This chain's CDR3 is CASSKMTGARGTEAFF. The CDR3 DNA reads TGTGCCAGCAGCAAAATGACAGGGGCGCGGGGCACTGAAGCTTTCTTT.

This clonotype appeared once. The rearrangement uses TRBV7-8 and TRBJ2-3; D may be TRBD2 (7 bases). V was shortened by 5 bases and J by 3 bases, with 21 bases between the two germline ends. There are 17 residues in the CDR3. The germline gives CDR1 SGHVS, CDR2 FQNEAQ. CDR3 loop: CASSPGGGARGTDTQYF. CDR3 coding DNA: TGTGCCAGCAGCCCCGGAGGGGGGGCAAGGGGAACAGATACGCAGTATTTT. Complete variable domain (other parts from reference TRBV7-8 and TRBJ2-3): GAGVSQSPRYKVAKRGQDVALRCDPISGHVSLFWYQQALGQGPEFLTYFQNEAQLDKSGLPSDRFFAERPEGSVSTLKIQRTQQEDSAVYLCASSPGGGARGTDTQYFGPGTRLTVL.